This T cell receptor (beta chain) was captured in a study of cytomegalovirus exposure and HLA in healthy donors. Study context: Ancestry clustering placed 70% to 90% of roughly 400 genotyped donors in the Caucasian-associated cluster.

It was with 60 Vbeta and 13 Jbeta primers that the PCR ran. Under the authors' procedure: Roughly 12 million of some 80 million unique TCR beta chains were shared, per a later count. Repertoires were generated with immunoSEQ multiplex PCR, while TCRdb's copy carries only in-frame clones and drops some. The V and J calls and clone size are taken from that table; D and trimming were inferred from the DNA. The data contain 150,000 to 200,000 clones, 84% of them seen just once; the ten biggest clones take up under 5%. Whole-study results and caveats: The study reported that TCR beta sequences accurately predicted HLA-A and HLA-B alleles in most subjects. Using the classifier, cytomegalovirus status was reportedly diagnosed with high specificity and sensitivity.

Details on this clone: Its antigen remains unidentified.

The germline V gene encodes CDR1 SGHAT and CDR2 FQNNGV. V was pared by 3 bases and J by 5 bases, with 4 bases of the junction left unmatched. The CDR3 length is 13 residues. Sequencing was performed on PBMCs. The chain uses TRBV11-2 and TRBJ2-7, with TRBD1 matching 7 bases. The clonotype was recovered from a girl aged 10 to 17 in good health and CMV-seropositive. This chain's CDR3 is CASSFWTGDEQYF. CDR3 DNA: TGTGCCAGCAGCTTCTGGACAGGTGACGAGCAGTACTTC.